Below are 12 T cell receptor beta chains sequenced from a single sample in a study of blood T cell repertoires in COVID-19. The assay was immunoSEQ multiplex PCR, and TCRdb's table has in-frame clones only and misses some. This repertoire shows roughly 250,000 clones, 80% to 85% found once; its top ten account for under 5%. Input material: peripheral blood. The receptors stem from a man aged 45-65 years with active or convalescent COVID-19.

The chain carries TRBV18 and TRBJ2-2; D perhaps matches TRBD2 (7 bases). Germline V lookup: CDR1 KGHSH, CDR2 LQKENI. The CDR3 runs 15 residues. V gave up 3 bases and J gave up 4 bases, with 12 bases separating them. For the CDR3, the DNA is TGTGCCAGCTCACCCCGGGGGGCTGGCACCGGGGAGCTGTTTTTT. Amino acid sequence: CASSPRGAGTGELFF.

This clone showed up just once. CDR3 residues: CASSRVEGPSGMLFF. The CDR3 DNA sequence: TGTGCCAGCAGCCGGGTGGAGGGGCCCTCGGGGATGCTGTTTTTT. The chain links TRBV11-2 to TRBJ1-4; weak D call: TRBD1 (5 bases). Trimming took 5 bases from V and 14 from J, leaving 24 bases between them. The CDR3 sequence is 15 residues long. Germline CDR1 SGHAT, CDR2 FQNNGV. Variable domain in full (rest from reference TRBV11-2 and TRBJ1-4): EAGVAQSPRYKIIEKRQSVAFWCNPISGHATLYWYQQILGQGPKLLIQFQNNGVVDDSQLPKDRFSAERLKGVDSTLKIQPAKLEDSAVYLCASSRVEGPSGMLFFGSGTQLSVL.

The J gene is TRBJ2-1, the V gene TRBV7-7; D gene ambiguous. V dropped 0 bases and J dropped 4 bases, with 10 bases sitting between them. This CDR3 comprises 15 residues. Germline V gene lookup returns CDR1 SSHAT and CDR2 FNYEAQ (reference sequence). CDR3 sequence (DNA): TGTGCCAGCAGCTTAGCACTAAACGAGTACAATGAGCAGTTCTTC. The encoded protein is CASSLALNEYNEQFF.

The CDR3: CASSSDLTRALETQYF. The CDR3 bases are TGTGCCAGCAGCTCGGACCTCACGAGGGCGTTAGAGACCCAGTACTTC. The chain is built from TRBV5-4 and TRBJ2-5; D possibly corresponds to TRBD2 (5 bases). The CDR3 spans 16 residues. Trimming took off 3 bases at V and 4 bases at J, with 19 bases between the two ends. Germline V CDR1 and CDR2: SGHNT, YYREEE (reference sequence).

The V call is TRBV7-2, the J call TRBJ2-7, with D maybe TRBD1 (6 bases). The CDR3 is 15 amino acids. V was clipped by 4 bases and J by 3 bases, with 16 bases between them. In germline, CDR1 is SGHTA, CDR2 FQGNSA. CDR3 nucleotide sequence: TGTGCCAGCAGCTATACAGGGTTTGAAGGCTACGAGCAGTACTTC. The encoded protein is CASSYTGFEGYEQYF.

To note about this clone: Other nucleotide sequences in the sample specify the same CDR3. The chain has TRBV11-2 and TRBJ2-1, with 8 bases identical to TRBD2. CDR1 is SGHAT, CDR2 FQNNGV, per germline. Germline trimming cut 3 bases from V and 7 bases from J; bases unmatched to any gene: 17. This CDR3 has 18 residues. The DNA for the CDR3 is TGTGCCAGCAGCTTGGACCCTCGGGGGGGGGCCTTTTGGAATGAGCAGTTCTTC. It yields the protein CASSLDPRGGAFWNEQFF.

Here the CDR3 reads CASSSQGFKGYTF. The CDR3 region has the DNA TGTGCCAGCAGTTCTCAGGGGTTTAAGGGCTACACCTTC. The chain is built from TRBV12-3 or TRBV12-4 and TRBJ1-2; maybe TRBD1 (6 bases). V dropped 4 bases and J dropped 8 bases, with 14 bases sitting between them. The CDR3 is made up of 13 amino acids.

This chain joins TRBV5-1 and TRBJ2-7; D not certain. The length of the CDR3 is 12 residues. Looked up from germline, CDR1 is SGHRS and CDR2 is YFSETQ. V was trimmed by 4 bases and J by 2 bases, leaving 7 bases between them. The CDR3 DNA sequence: TGCGCCAGCAGCCCCGACACCTACGAGCAGTACTTC. The encoded protein is CASSPDTYEQYF.

This chain uses TRBV6-5 with TRBJ1-2; D possibly corresponds to TRBD1 (5 bases). Germline V gene lookup returns CDR1 MNHEY and CDR2 SVGAGI. The CDR3 contains 14 residues. V was pared by 5 bases and J by 4 bases, with 14 bases between. DNA of the CDR3: TGTGCCAGCAGTCCCCTAGGGCAGGGCTATGGCTACACCTTC. Protein sequence: CASSPLGQGYGYTF.

This chain joins TRBV11-1 and TRBJ2-5; D gene unclear. This CDR3 has 15 residues. CDR1 is SGHAT and CDR2 is FQDESV in the germline V gene (reference sequence). V gave up 3 bases and J gave up 2 bases, with 13 bases separating them. DNA for the CDR3: TGTGCCAGCAGCTTTTCTGACGCGCGGCAAGAGACCCAGTACTTC. Residues: CASSFSDARQETQYF.

The chain carries TRBV20-1 and TRBJ2-1; D is possibly TRBD1 (6 bases). The germline gives CDR1 DFQATT, CDR2 SNEGSKA (reference sequence). Trimming took off 5 bases at V and 6 bases at J, with 8 bases between the two ends. The CDR3 is 11 residues long. The CDR3 nucleotides read TGCAGTGCTCGGACAGTCAATGAGCAGTTCTTC. Protein: CSARTVNEQFF.

V and J are TRBV27 and TRBJ2-2, with 8 positions matching TRBD2. Germline trimming cut 2 bases from V and 1 base from J; bases unmatched to any gene: 0. CDR3 length equals 15 residues. The V gene's germline CDR1 is MNHEY and CDR2 SMNVEV (reference sequence). The CDR3, as DNA: TGTGCCAGCAGTTTACTAGCGGGGAACACCGGGGAGCTGTTTTTT. This codes for CASSLLAGNTGELFF.